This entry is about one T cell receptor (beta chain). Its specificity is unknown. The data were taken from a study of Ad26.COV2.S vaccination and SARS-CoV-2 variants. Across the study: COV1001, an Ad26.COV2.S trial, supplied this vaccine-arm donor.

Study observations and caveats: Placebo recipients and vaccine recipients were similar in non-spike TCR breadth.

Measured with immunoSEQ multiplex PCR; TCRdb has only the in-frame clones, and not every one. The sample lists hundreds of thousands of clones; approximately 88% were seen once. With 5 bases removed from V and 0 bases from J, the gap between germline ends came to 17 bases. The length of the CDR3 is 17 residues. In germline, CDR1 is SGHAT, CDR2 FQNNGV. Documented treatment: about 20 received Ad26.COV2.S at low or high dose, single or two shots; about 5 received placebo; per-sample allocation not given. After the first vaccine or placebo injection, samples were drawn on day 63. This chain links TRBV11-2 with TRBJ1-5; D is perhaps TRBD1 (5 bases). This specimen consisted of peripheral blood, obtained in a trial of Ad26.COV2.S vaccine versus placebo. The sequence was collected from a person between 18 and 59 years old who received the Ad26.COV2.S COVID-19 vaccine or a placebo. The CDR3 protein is CASSQSQGYYSNQPQHF. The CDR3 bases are TGTGCCAGCAGCCAAAGCCAGGGCTACTATAGCAATCAGCCCCAGCATTTT.